This is a list of T cell receptor beta chains from one sample in a study of T cell repertoires in cytomegalovirus infection. TCRdb fed the reads into MiXCR, producing one record per CDR3 protein. This table has fewer than 1,000,000 distinct CDR3 sequences, approximately 31% appearing once. These receptors are not linked to any known antigen. The sequenced sample was cultured CD8+ T cells from PBMCs, obtained from culture after CMV antigen stimulation. The receptor source for this set is a human donor in good health (CMV status not recorded). Some clones in this sample may be carry-over from other donors' samples. CDR3s include the opening cysteine and the closing phenylalanine or tryptophan. D genes are given only for firm matches. Expanded clones are given a class, and other clones once, few, many or no size at all.

D	size	V	J	DNA	CDR3
TRBD1	few	TRBV9	TRBJ1-2	TGTGCCAGCAGCGTAGGTTTGGGGACAGGGCACTATGGCTACACCTTC	CASSVGLGTGHYGYTF
TRBD1	.	TRBV12-3/TRBV12-4	TRBJ1-1	TGTGCCAGCAGTTGGGGACAGATTCGAGAAGCTTTCTTT	CASSWGQIREAFF
TRBD1	few	TRBV27	TRBJ1-4	TGTGCCAGCAGTTTATGGGGACAGCAGAATGAAAAACTGTTTTTT	CASSLWGQQNEKLFF
.	.	TRBV7-8	TRBJ1-1	TGTGCCAGCAGCTTAGATTATGCTGGGGGCAACACTGAAGCTTTCTTT	CASSLDYAGGNTEAFF
.	few	TRBV7-9	TRBJ1-4	TGTGCCAGCAGCGCGCCAGAAAATGAAAAACTGTTTTTT	CASSAPENEKLFF
.	.	TRBV5-1	TRBJ2-5	TGCGCCAGCAGCTTTAGGAGGTACCAAGAGACCCAGTACTTC	CASSFRRYQETQYF
.	few	TRBV2	TRBJ2-5	TGTGCCAGCGGTGTTGGAGAGACCCAGTACTTC	CASGVGETQYF
.	few	TRBV5-6	TRBJ1-6	TGTGCCAGCAGCTTGGATTACAGTGCTGGTTCACCCCTCCACTTT	CASSLDYSAGSPLHF
TRBD2	few	TRBV29-1	TRBJ2-5	TGCAGCGTTGAAGAAGCGGGGGGAAAAGAGACCCAGTACTTC	CSVEEAGGKETQYF
TRBD2	.	TRBV3-1	TRBJ2-7	TGTGCCAGCAGCCTGATACTAGCGGGGGCGGTCGAGCAGTACTTC	CASSLILAGAVEQYF
TRBD1	few	TRBV7-8	TRBJ2-1	TGTGCCAGCAGGCAGGACAGGAACTACAATGAGCAGTTCTTC	CASRQDRNYNEQFF
TRBD1	few	TRBV11-1	TRBJ1-1	TGTGCCAGCAGCCTGAGAAGGGGGCCAGGTGAAGCTTTCTTT	CASSLRRGPGEAFF
.	.	TRBV28	TRBJ1-5	TGTGCCAGCGGTCCCCCCAATCAGCCCCAGCATTTT	CASGPPNQPQHF
TRBD2	.	TRBV6-8	TRBJ2-3	TGTGCCAGCAGTTTTCTAGCGGGGGTAAGAGATACGCAGTATTTT	CASSFLAGVRDTQYF
TRBD1	few	TRBV19	TRBJ1-1	TGTGCCAGTAGACCCGGGACAGCATTCTTGAACACTGAAGCTTTCTTT	CASRPGTAFLNTEAFF
.	.	TRBV29-1	TRBJ1-2	TGCAGCGTTGGACAGGCTGGCGACTACACCTTC	CSVGQAGDYTF
.	many	TRBV11-3	TRBJ2-2	TGTGCCAGCAGCTCCCCGGGCGGGGAGCTGTTTTTT	CASSSPGGELFF
.	.	TRBV7-4	TRBJ1-2	TGTGCCAGCAGCTTAGAAAGGGGGATCACCTTC	CASSLERGITF
.	few	TRBV7-6	TRBJ2-2	TGTGCCAGCAGCCCGACCCGTTTCTTGGGGGGGCCAACCGGGGAGCTGTTTTTT	CASSPTRFLGGPTGELFF
TRBD2	few	TRBV6-6	TRBJ2-1	TGTGCCAGCACCTTACTAGCGGGGGACAATGAGCAGTTCTTC	CASTLLAGDNEQFF
.	few	TRBV27	TRBJ1-5	TGTGCCAGCCATTCGTCGGGTCAGCCCCAGCATTTT	CASHSSGQPQHF
TRBD1	few	TRBV12-3/TRBV12-4	TRBJ2-7	TGTGCCAGCAGTCCCTGGACAGGGGGAGGCTACGAGCAGTACTTC	CASSPWTGGGYEQYF
.	many	TRBV7-6	TRBJ1-2	TGTGCCAGCAGCTTAGCCCACGGTGGGGTGGATGGCTACACCTTC	CASSLAHGGVDGYTF
.	.	TRBV20-1	TRBJ2-5	TGCAGTGCTAGAGAGGGAGAGGCCCAGTACTTC	CSAREGEAQYF
.	few	TRBV19	TRBJ2-2	TGTGCCAGTAGTTCAGTCTCAGATTGGACCGGGGAGCTGTTTTTT	CASSSVSDWTGELFF
.	.	TRBV20-1	TRBJ1-4	TGCAGTGCTAGAGATGCAGGGGCTTCCGCAACTAATGAAAAACTGTTTTTT	CSARDAGASATNEKLFF
.	once	TRBV11-2	TRBJ2-5	TGTGCCAGCAGCCTCCCTCCGGGAAGCGGAGAACAAGAGACCCAGTACTTC	CASSLPPGSGEQETQYF
TRBD1	many	TRBV7-2	TRBJ1-1	TGTGCCAGCAGCTTTGATACAGGGGTGAAGACTGAAGCTTTCTTT	CASSFDTGVKTEAFF
.	.	TRBV2	TRBJ2-7	TGTGCCAGCAGAAGTATAAGGCAGGCCCTCGACGAGCAGTACTTC	CASRSIRQALDEQYF
TRBD1	.	TRBV27	TRBJ2-2	TGTGCCAGCAGTCTTCGGGACAGCTACCTCCCGAACACCGGGGAGCTGTTTTTT	CASSLRDSYLPNTGELFF
.	few	TRBV7-9	TRBJ2-5	TGTGCCAGCAGCCGGGGAGGCAGAGAAGAGACCCAGTACTTC	CASSRGGREETQYF
TRBD2	many	TRBV6-5	TRBJ2-1	TGTGCCAGCAGTTACTCCGGGGGGAGCTCCTACAATGAGCAGTTCTTC	CASSYSGGSSYNEQFF
.	.	TRBV2	TRBJ1-6	TGTGCCTGGCAGGAGGGATATTATAATTCACCCCTCCACTTT	CAWQEGYYNSPLHF
TRBD1	.	TRBV5-1	TRBJ1-5	TGCGCCAGCAGCTTGGGGGACAGGGCGGACCAGCCCCAGCATTTT	CASSLGDRADQPQHF
.	few	TRBV10-3	TRBJ2-7	TGTGCCATCAGTGACCCCGGGACGCTCTCCTACGAGCAGTACTTC	CAISDPGTLSYEQYF
.	.	TRBV10-3	TRBJ1-2	TGTGCCATCAAACGGCTCTATGGCTACACCTTC	CAIKRLYGYTF
.	many	TRBV7-9	TRBJ1-6	TGTGCCAGCAGGAACTGGGGCGTTGGGAGAAGTTCACCCCTCCACTTT	CASRNWGVGRSSPLHF
.	.	TRBV29-1	TRBJ2-6	TGCAGCGCCTCGGACGGCAGCTCTGGGGCCAACGTCCTGACTTTC	CSASDGSSGANVLTF
.	.	TRBV4-1	TRBJ1-2	TGCGCCAGCAGCCAAGACAACAGAGAAAACTATGGCTACACCTTC	CASSQDNRENYGYTF
TRBD1	once	TRBV11-2	TRBJ1-1	TGTGCCAGCAGCTTACCCCGGGACAGTCCCCCGGACACTGAAGCTTTCTTT	CASSLPRDSPPDTEAFF
.	few	TRBV4-1	TRBJ2-1	TGCGCCAGCAGCCAAGAGAATGAGCAGTTCTTC	CASSQENEQFF
TRBD1	few	TRBV4-2	TRBJ2-2	TGTGCCAGCAGCCAAGACGGGACAGTAAACACCGGGGAGCTGTTTTTT	CASSQDGTVNTGELFF
.	.	TRBV4-1	TRBJ2-1	TGCGCCAGCAGCCAAGAGAGGCAGGAGCTAAACAATGAGCAGTTCTTC	CASSQERQELNNEQFF
TRBD2	.	TRBV20-1	TRBJ2-7	TGCAGTGCTAGAGATTCTCAGCGGGGAACCTACGAGCAGTACTTC	CSARDSQRGTYEQYF
TRBD2	few	TRBV5-4	TRBJ2-3	TGTGCCAGCAGCTTGCCCGGGACTAGCGGAATCACAGATACGCAGTATTTT	CASSLPGTSGITDTQYF
.	few	TRBV3-1	TRBJ2-3	TGTGCCACCGGGACTCCTACTTCAGATACGCAGTATTTT	CATGTPTSDTQYF
.	few	TRBV5-4	TRBJ1-5	TGTGCCAGCAGCACCGGGGGCCAAGGTCCCTATAGCAATCAGCCCCAGCATTTT	CASSTGGQGPYSNQPQHF
.	many	TRBV7-9	TRBJ1-2	TGTGCCAGCAGCTTAGGGAGTGGTGATGGCTACACCTTC	CASSLGSGDGYTF
TRBD2	once	TRBV6-1	TRBJ2-5	TGTGCCAGCATAGGGGCTAGCGGGGGGGATCTCAAGAGAACCCAGTACTTC	CASIGASGGDLKRTQYF
TRBD1	.	TRBV10-3	TRBJ1-3	TGTGCCATCAGTGAGTACAGACAGGGCAAGGCTGGAAACACCATATATTTT	CAISEYRQGKAGNTIYF
TRBD1	.	TRBV20-1	TRBJ2-2	TGCAGTGCTAGAGATTGGGACAGGAACACCGGGGAGCTGTTTTTT	CSARDWDRNTGELFF
.	.	TRBV6-2/TRBV6-3	TRBJ1-1	TGTGCCACCATGGTCGCTACTGAAGCTTTCTTT	CATMVATEAFF